A single sample gave rise to the 27 T cell receptor beta chains below, sequenced in a study of blood T cell repertoires in COVID-19 (dated by TCRdb to about 2020). Library preparation employed the immunoSEQ multiplex PCR assay. TCRdb carries this immuneACCESS record with in-frame sequences only. Its versions omit some clonotypes, under half of them owing to an unresolved V gene in the studies checked, with the rest unexplained. The sample profile shows some 80,000 clones; roughly four fifths of them were found once. The ten top clones hold 7% to 9.5% of the sample. The sequenced sample was peripheral blood. The receptors stem from a human donor in a cohort sampled during active COVID-19.

Note on this clone: Possible read error: a much larger clone is one base away. This chain uses TRBV10-3 with TRBJ1-1, with D uncertain. Trimming cost V 8 bases and J 1 base, with 14 bases left between them. The CDR3 spans 14 residues. CDR1 ENHRY and CDR2 SYGVKD come from the germline V gene. The CDR3 loop reads CAIGNEAPNTEAFF. In DNA form, the CDR3 reads TGTGCCATCGGCAATGAGGCACCGAACACTGAAGCTTTCTTT.

The chain is built from TRBV11-2 and TRBJ2-1; D uncertain. Germline V lookup: CDR1 SGHAT, CDR2 FQNNGV. The CDR3 is 14 amino acids. V was trimmed by 2 bases and J by 0 bases, leaving 5 bases between them. The CDR3 nucleotides read TGTGCCAGCAGCTTACTGAGCTCCTACAATGAGCAGTTCTTC. This encodes CASSLLSSYNEQFF.

This clone was seen more than once but under ten times. V and J are TRBV18 and TRBJ1-2, with a weak D call TRBD1 (6 bases). The CDR3 spans 15 residues. Trimming pared 3 bases from V and 5 bases from J, leaving 16 bases between. Germline CDR1 is KGHSH and CDR2 is LQKENI. Written as DNA, the CDR3 is TGTGCCAGCTCACCCCCTGGACAGATGGAATATGGCTACACCTTC. It specifies CASSPPGQMEYGYTF.

J is TRBJ2-7 and V is TRBV7-2, with 9 bases lining up with TRBD1. The germline CDR1 and CDR2 sequences are SGHTA and FQGNSA. The junction had 4 bases not matched to a gene; V was cut back by 1 base and J by 3 bases. The CDR3 contains 15 residues. CDR3 nucleotide sequence: TGTGCCAGCAGCTTAGGACCGGGACAGGGCTACGAGCAGTACTTC. Translation gives CASSLGPGQGYEQYF.

Only one count was recorded for this clone. The rearrangement links TRBV25-1 to TRBJ2-7; tentative D call: TRBD1 (5 bases). V lost 8 bases, J lost 4 bases, and 9 bases lay in between. The CDR3 is 11 residues long. Germline V gene data show CDR1 as MGHDK and CDR2 as SYGVNS. The CDR3 spells CASGRGYEQYF. Here the CDR3 DNA reads TGTGCCAGCGGAAGGGGTTACGAGCAGTACTTC.

Points on this clone: Other DNA sequences in the same sample also yield this CDR3. CDR3 amino acids: CATSDRAGGPTDTQYF. In DNA form, the CDR3 reads TGTGCCACCAGTGATAGAGCGGGGGGGCCGACAGATACGCAGTATTTT. The gene calls are TRBV24-1 and TRBJ2-3; TRBD2 agrees at 10 bases. This CDR3 contains 16 residues. Germline-derived CDR1 and CDR2 are KGHDR and SFDVKD. V lost 3 bases, J lost 3 bases, and 5 bases stayed unmatched.

The CDR3 is CASSPSRGAYTDTQYF. The CDR3 region has the DNA TGTGCCAGCAGCCCTTCGCGGGGGGCGTACACAGATACGCAGTATTTT. The chain recombines TRBV7-2 with TRBJ2-3, with 8 bases fitting TRBD2. The CDR3 consists of 16 residues. Germline V lookup: CDR1 SGHTA, CDR2 FQGNSA. The junction had 9 bases not matched to a gene; V was cut back by 5 bases and J by 2 bases.

This chain uses TRBV5-4 with TRBJ2-1; D possibly corresponds to TRBD2 (7 bases). The ends were cut back, 6 bases at V and 3 bases at J, with 13 bases in the middle. The CDR3 contains 14 residues. Germline V gene data show CDR1 as SGHNT and CDR2 as YYREEE (reference sequence). The CDR3 region has the DNA TGTGCCAGCACCCGGGGGGCGCGCTACAATGAGCAGTTCTTC. It specifies CASTRGARYNEQFF.

This clone was counted once. This chain connects TRBV10-3 to TRBJ1-4, with TRBD1 matching 8 bases. The CDR3 extends over 16 amino acids. Unmatched junction bases numbered 6, after V lost 6 bases and J lost 0 bases. The germline V gene has CDR1 ENHRY and CDR2 SYGVKD. CDR3 residues: CAIRLRTGSTNEKLFF. CDR3 in DNA: TGTGCCATCAGATTAAGGACAGGGTCAACTAATGAAAAACTGTTTTTT.

The rearrangement links TRBV3-1 (or the pseudogene TRBV3-2) to TRBJ2-2; D might be TRBD2 (7 bases). Germline V gene data show CDR1 as LGHDT and CDR2 as YNNKEL (reference sequence). The germline V and J ends were trimmed by 0 bases and 5 bases, with 13 bases remaining between them. The CDR3 loop spans 16 amino acids. For the CDR3, the DNA is TGTGCCAGCAGCCAAGAAGGGGGGGGTCGGACCGGGGAGCTGTTTTTT. Translation gives CASSQEGGGRTGELFF.

This rearrangement joins TRBV2 to TRBJ2-4; TRBD2 might be the D (5 bases). Germline V gene sequence: CDR1 SNHLY, CDR2 FYNNEI. With 3 bases removed from V and 0 bases from J, the gap between germline ends came to 6 bases. The CDR3 contains 14 residues. CDR3 in amino acids: CASSERVAKNIQYF. As DNA, the CDR3 is TGTGCCAGCAGTGAGCGGGTAGCCAAAAACATTCAGTACTTC. The complete variable domain, with remaining parts taken from reference TRBV2 and TRBJ2-4, reads EPEVTQTPSHQVTQMGQEVILRCVPISNHLYFYWYRQILGQKVEFLVSFYNNEISEKSEIFDDQFSVERPDGSNFTLKIRSTKLEDSAMYFCASSERVAKNIQYFGAGTRLSVL.

The chain has TRBV7-3 and TRBJ2-3; a possible D gene is TRBD2 (5 bases). V shed 2 bases and J shed 1 base, with 13 bases lying between them. CDR1 and CDR2 from the germline V gene are SGHTA and FQGTGA. The CDR3 is 16 residues long. The CDR3 sequence is CASSLRTGSGTDTQYF. CDR3 DNA sequence: TGTGCCAGCAGCTTACGGACGGGGAGCGGCACAGATACGCAGTATTTT.

The rearrangement links TRBV7-2 to TRBJ2-7; TRBD2 matches at 10 bases. Trimming cost V 2 bases and J 1 base; bases outside gene matches: 11. Germline V CDR1 and CDR2: SGHTA, FQGNSA. The CDR3 has 18 residues. DNA for the CDR3: TGTGCCAGCAGCTTATATGTAGCGGGGGGACTAGAATCCTACGAGCAGTACTTC. It is translated as CASSLYVAGGLESYEQYF.

V gene TRBV7-9 combines with J gene TRBJ2-7; TRBD2 matches 7 bases. V shed 1 base and J 3 bases; nucleotides not matched to a gene: 3. The CDR3 runs 14 residues. Looked up from germline, CDR1 is SEHNR and CDR2 is FQNEAQ (reference sequence). This chain's CDR3 is CASSLVGLSYEQYF. CDR3 sequence (DNA): TGTGCCAGCAGCTTAGTGGGACTAAGCTACGAGCAGTACTTC.

The CDR3 loop is CASSATGNTEAFF. CDR3 sequence (DNA): TGTGCCAGCTCAGCGACAGGGAACACTGAAGCTTTCTTT. J is TRBJ1-1 and V is TRBV18, with D possibly matching TRBD1 (6 bases). With 5 bases removed from V and 1 base from J, the gap between germline ends came to 8 bases. The CDR3 sequence is 13 residues long. The germline CDR1 and CDR2 sequences are KGHSH and LQKENI.

The chain is built from TRBV19 and TRBJ1-1; 9 nucleotides line up with TRBD1. Germline V gives CDR1 LNHDA, CDR2 SQIVND (reference sequence). The CDR3 is 16 residues long. With 10 bases clipped from V and 0 bases from J, the junction kept 12 bases outside the gene matches. The CDR3 nucleotides read TGTGCCACTTCGCCCGTACAGGGGGCCCTGAACACTGAAGCTTTCTTT. Its protein is CATSPVQGALNTEAFF.

The DNA for the CDR3 is TGTGCCAGCAGCGCAGGGGTCCAACAGGGAGATGGCTACACCTTC. Its protein product is CASSAGVQQGDGYTF. The rearrangement links TRBV6-5 to TRBJ1-2; a possible D gene is TRBD1 (6 bases). Germline CDR1 is MNHEY and CDR2 is SVGAGI. The CDR3 loop spans 15 amino acids. V shed 6 bases and J shed 6 bases, with 20 bases lying between them.

V gene TRBV6-5 combines with J gene TRBJ1-5; the D is unclear. The V and J ends lost 2 bases and 0 bases respectively, with 8 bases between them. The CDR3 sequence is 15 residues long. Germline CDR1 MNHEY, CDR2 SVGAGI. The CDR3 loop reads CASSYGQYSNQPQHF. The DNA for the CDR3 is TGTGCCAGCAGTTACGGGCAATATAGCAATCAGCCCCAGCATTTT.

This clone was seen a handful of times. The chain recombines TRBV11-2 with TRBJ2-1, with a tentative D call TRBD2 (5 bases). Trimming stripped 3 bases from V and 4 bases from J, with 16 bases between. Germline CDR1 reads SGHAT; CDR2 reads FQNNGV. The length of the CDR3 is 16 residues. This chain's CDR3 is CASSFPGKGLYNEQFF. The DNA of the CDR3 is TGTGCCAGCAGCTTCCCCGGGAAGGGCCTTTACAATGAGCAGTTCTTC.

This clone was seen a few times. The V call is TRBV9, the J call TRBJ2-2, with 9 bases lining up with TRBD1. The V gene's germline CDR1 is SGDLS and CDR2 YYNGEE. The CDR3 spans 15 residues. Trimming cost V 4 bases and J 4 bases; bases outside gene matches: 5. The CDR3 reads CASSSGTGPTGELFF. In DNA, the CDR3 is TGTGCCAGCAGCTCCGGGACAGGGCCCACCGGGGAGCTGTTTTTT.

V and J are TRBV5-8 and TRBJ2-2; D is perhaps TRBD1 (5 bases). Trimming pared 4 bases from V and 6 bases from J, leaving 10 bases between. The CDR3 runs to 13 residues. The germline gives CDR1 SGHTS, CDR2 YDEGEE. CDR3 region: CASSPVRAGELFF. The CDR3 DNA reads as TGTGCCAGCAGCCCCGTCAGGGCCGGGGAGCTGTTTTTT.

This chain connects TRBV4-1 to TRBJ1-3; D not certain. The length of the CDR3 is 16 residues. CDR1 MGHRA and CDR2 YSYEKL come from the germline V gene. Trimming stripped 0 bases from V and 4 bases from J, with 13 bases between. This chain's CDR3 is CASSQDLPGYGNTIYF. CDR3 DNA sequence: TGCGCCAGCAGCCAAGATCTACCGGGATACGGAAACACCATATATTTT.

This chain links TRBV5-1 with TRBJ2-1; 7 nucleotides line up with TRBD2. The germline V gene has CDR1 SGHRS and CDR2 YFSETQ. This CDR3 is 14 amino acids long. V lost 5 bases, J lost 8 bases, and 10 bases stayed unmatched. The CDR3: CASSGGGGTDEQFF. The DNA of the CDR3 is TGCGCCAGCAGTGGTGGCGGGGGTACCGATGAGCAGTTCTTC.

This clone has at least ten counts. The chain is built from TRBV6-4 and TRBJ2-5; D gene unclear. This CDR3 is built from 13 residues. Trimming shortened V by 4 bases and J by 5 bases, and 11 bases separated the two germline ends. Per the germline V gene, CDR1 is MRHNA and CDR2 is SNTAGT. The CDR3 DNA sequence: TGTGCCAGCAGTGTCGGGTTCGGGGAGACCCAGTACTTC. The encoded protein is CASSVGFGETQYF.

This clone was recorded only once. The gene calls are TRBV5-1 and TRBJ1-2; 7 bases fit TRBD1. This CDR3 is 14 amino acids long. Trimming at V came to 3 bases and at J to 6 bases, leaving 8 bases not matched to a gene. Germline V gives CDR1 SGHRS, CDR2 YFSETQ. Here the CDR3 reads CASSSDRAINGYTF. The CDR3 coding sequence is TGCGCCAGCAGCTCAGACAGGGCGATAAATGGCTACACCTTC.

J is TRBJ2-3 and V is TRBV10-3, with TRBD1 matching over 9 bases. This CDR3 is 13 amino acids long. Germline CDR1 and CDR2: ENHRY and SYGVKD. With V trimmed by 10 bases and J by 3 bases, 5 bases remained unmatched. DNA of the CDR3: TGTGCCACGGACAGGGGAGGGACAGATACGCAGTATTTT. This sequence encodes CATDRGGTDTQYF.

The chain couples TRBV19 to TRBJ1-5, with 8 bases that match TRBD1. V shed 4 bases and J 2 bases; nucleotides not matched to a gene: 4. Per germline, CDR1 LNHDA and CDR2 SQIVND (reference sequence). The CDR3 runs to 15 residues. CDR3 loop: CASSRQGNGNQPQHF. CDR3 bases: TGTGCCAGTAGTAGACAGGGGAATGGCAATCAGCCCCAGCATTTT.